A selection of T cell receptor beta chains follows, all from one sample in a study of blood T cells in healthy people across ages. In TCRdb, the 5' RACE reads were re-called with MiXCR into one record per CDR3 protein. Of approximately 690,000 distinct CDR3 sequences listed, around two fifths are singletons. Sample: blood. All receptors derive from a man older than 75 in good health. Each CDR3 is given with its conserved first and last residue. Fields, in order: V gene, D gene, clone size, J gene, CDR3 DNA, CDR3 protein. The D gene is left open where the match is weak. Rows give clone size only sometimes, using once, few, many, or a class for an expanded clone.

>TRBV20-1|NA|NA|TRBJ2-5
TGCAGTGCTAGTCCCCTATCGGTTTTGGAGACCCAGTACTTC
CSASPLSVLETQYF
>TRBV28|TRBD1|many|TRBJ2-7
TGTGCCAGCAGTCTAGACAGGGGTACCTCCTACGAGCAGTACTTC
CASSLDRGTSYEQYF
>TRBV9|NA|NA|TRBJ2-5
TGTGCCAGCAGCGTAGGGGGTGTCGACCAAGAGACCCAGTACTTC
CASSVGGVDQETQYF
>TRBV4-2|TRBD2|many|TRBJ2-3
TGTGCCAGCAGTTGGACTAGCGGGGCTGCACGAAATACGCAGTATTTT
CASSWTSGAARNTQYF
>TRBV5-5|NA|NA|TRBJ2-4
TGTGCCAGCAGCTTGCGGAGAGACTACGAGCGGTACTTC
CASSLRRDYERYF
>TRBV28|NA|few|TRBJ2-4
TGTGCCAGCAGTTCTCTGACAGGCTCGGTGGCCAAAAACATTCAGTACTTC
CASSSLTGSVAKNIQYF
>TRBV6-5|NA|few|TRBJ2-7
TGTGCCAGCAGTTTACGAGTTGGGGCAGGGGTCGAGCAGTACTTC
CASSLRVGAGVEQYF
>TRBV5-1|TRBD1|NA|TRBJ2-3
TGCGCCAGCAGCCTGTACCAGACGACAGGGGGAGCAGATACGCAGTATTTT
CASSLYQTTGGADTQYF
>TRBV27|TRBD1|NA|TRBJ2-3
TGTGCCAGTACCCGGGACAGGGGGGGAGATACGCAGTATTTT
CASTRDRGGDTQYF
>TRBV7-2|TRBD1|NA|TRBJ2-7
TGTGCCAGCAGCTTCCCCGGGACAGCCTCAGCCTACGAGCAGTACTTC
CASSFPGTASAYEQYF
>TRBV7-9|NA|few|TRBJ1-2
TGTGCCAGCAGCGGGGATCTTGCAGTACCTTGGTATGGCTACACCTTC
CASSGDLAVPWYGYTF
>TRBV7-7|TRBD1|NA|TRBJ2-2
TGTGCCAGCAGCCCCCAGGGGGTCGGAATAATGAACACCGGGGAGCTGTTTTTT
CASSPQGVGIMNTGELFF
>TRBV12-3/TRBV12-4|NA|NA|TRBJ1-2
TGTGCCAGCAGTGGATCCGGGGATTTGCGCGGCTACACCTTC
CASSGSGDLRGYTF
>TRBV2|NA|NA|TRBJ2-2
TGTGCCAGCAAACCAGATCAGTCAACCGGGGAGCTGTTTTTT
CASKPDQSTGELFF
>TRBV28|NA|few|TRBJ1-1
TGTGCCAGCAGTGCTCCCCTCCCAGGGAAGAGCACTGAAGCTTTCTTT
CASSAPLPGKSTEAFF
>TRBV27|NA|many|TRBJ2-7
TGTGCCACCTCGCTGGGGTGGGTGTCGGACCGCTACGAGCAGTACTTC
CATSLGWVSDRYEQYF
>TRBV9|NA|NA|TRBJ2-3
TGTGCCAGCAGCGTAGTAAGGACAGATACGCAGTATTTT
CASSVVRTDTQYF
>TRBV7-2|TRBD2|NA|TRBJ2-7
TGTGCCAGTAGCTTAGCGGGCGGCGGGTGGAGTCGGATCTACGAGCAGTACTTC
CASSLAGGGWSRIYEQYF
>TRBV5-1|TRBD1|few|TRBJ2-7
TGCGCCAGCAGCAAAGACAGGGAGCTTTCCTACGAGCAGTACTTC
CASSKDRELSYEQYF
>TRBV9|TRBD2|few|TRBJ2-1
TGTGCCAGCAGCACCCGGGCTAGCGGGGCGGGCTACAATGAGCAGTTCTTC
CASSTRASGAGYNEQFF
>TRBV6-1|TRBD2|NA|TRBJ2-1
TGTGCCAGCAGTGAAATCGGTAGCGGGAGGGGTGTAAATGAGCAGTTCTTC
CASSEIGSGRGVNEQFF
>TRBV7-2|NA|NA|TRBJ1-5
TGTGCCAGCAGCTTAGAGAGTCTAGGACAGCCCCAGCATTTT
CASSLESLGQPQHF
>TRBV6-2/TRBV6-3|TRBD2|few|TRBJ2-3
TGTGCCAGCAAAGAGAGCGGGGGTACGCAGTATTTT
CASKESGGTQYF
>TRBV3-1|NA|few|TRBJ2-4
TGTGCCAGCAGCCAAGATCTTGTTGGGGGGGCCGCCAAAAACATTCAGTACTTC
CASSQDLVGGAAKNIQYF
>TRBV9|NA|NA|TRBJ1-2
TGTGCCAGCAGCGTAGAGTTTTCCGGCAGGGGTGGCTACACCTTC
CASSVEFSGRGGYTF
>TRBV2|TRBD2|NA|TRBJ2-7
TGTGCCAGCAGTGAGGCCGGGGGGGCCTACGAGCAGTACTTC
CASSEAGGAYEQYF
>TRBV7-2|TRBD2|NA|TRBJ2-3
TGTGCCAGCAGCTTAAGGACTAGCTGGACAGATACGCAGTATTTT
CASSLRTSWTDTQYF
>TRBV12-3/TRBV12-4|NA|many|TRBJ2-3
TGTGCCAGCAGTACTAGCACAGATACGCAGTATTTT
CASSTSTDTQYF
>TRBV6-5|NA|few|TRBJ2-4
TGTGCCAGCAGTTACGGAAGCGGAACCACGGGGGAGCAGTACTTC
CASSYGSGTTGEQYF
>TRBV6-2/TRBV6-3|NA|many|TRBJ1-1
TGTGCCAGCAGTTACTCGAAAGGGTTCCCGAACACTGAAGCTTTCTTT
CASSYSKGFPNTEAFF